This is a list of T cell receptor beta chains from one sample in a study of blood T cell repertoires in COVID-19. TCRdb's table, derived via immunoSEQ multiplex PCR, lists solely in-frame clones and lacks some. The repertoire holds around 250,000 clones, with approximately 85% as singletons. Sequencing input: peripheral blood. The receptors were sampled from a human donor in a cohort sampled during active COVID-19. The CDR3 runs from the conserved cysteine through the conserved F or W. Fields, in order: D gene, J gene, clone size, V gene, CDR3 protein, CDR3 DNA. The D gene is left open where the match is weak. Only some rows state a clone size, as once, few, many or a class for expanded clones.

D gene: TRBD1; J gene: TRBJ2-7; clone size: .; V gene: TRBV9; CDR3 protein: CASSVGRGQVAYEQYF; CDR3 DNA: TGTGCCAGCAGCGTAGGCCGGGGACAGGTTGCCTACGAGCAGTACTTC
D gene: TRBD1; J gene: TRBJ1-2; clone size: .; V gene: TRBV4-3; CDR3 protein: CASSQHTGDYGYTF; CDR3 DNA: TGCGCCAGCAGCCAACACACAGGGGACTATGGCTACACCTTC
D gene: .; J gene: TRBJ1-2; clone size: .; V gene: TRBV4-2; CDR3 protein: CASSQEAGRDYGYTF; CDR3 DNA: TGTGCCAGCAGCCAAGAGGCCGGCAGGGACTATGGCTACACCTTC
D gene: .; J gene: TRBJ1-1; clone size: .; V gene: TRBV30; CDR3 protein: CAWTQRRGTEAFF; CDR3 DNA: TGTGCCTGGACTCAGAGAAGGGGTACTGAAGCTTTCTTT
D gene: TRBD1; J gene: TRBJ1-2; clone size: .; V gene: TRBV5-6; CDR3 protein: CASSPDRVYGYTF; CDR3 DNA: TGTGCCAGCAGCCCCGACAGGGTTTATGGCTACACCTTC
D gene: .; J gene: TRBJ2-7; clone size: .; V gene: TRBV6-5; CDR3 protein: CASRASNRDEQYF; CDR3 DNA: TGTGCCAGCAGAGCGAGCAACAGGGACGAGCAGTACTTC
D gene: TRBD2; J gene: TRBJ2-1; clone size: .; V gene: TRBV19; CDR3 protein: CASSILQTSHEQFF; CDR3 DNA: TGTGCCAGTAGTATACTCCAGACTAGCCATGAGCAGTTCTTC
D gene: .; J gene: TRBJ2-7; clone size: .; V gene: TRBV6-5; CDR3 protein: CASSYSPRRVLVEQYF; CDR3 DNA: TGTGCCAGCAGTTACTCCCCAAGGAGGGTCCTGGTCGAGCAGTACTTC
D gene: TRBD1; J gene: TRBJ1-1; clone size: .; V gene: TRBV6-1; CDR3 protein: CASSEGGDRIGTEAFF; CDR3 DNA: TGTGCCAGCAGTGAAGGAGGGGACAGGATTGGCACTGAAGCTTTCTTT
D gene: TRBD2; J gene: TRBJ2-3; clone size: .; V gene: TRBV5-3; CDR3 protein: CARSPPGLACTDTQYF; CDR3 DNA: TGTGCCAGAAGCCCGCCGGGACTAGCGTGCACAGATACGCAGTATTTT
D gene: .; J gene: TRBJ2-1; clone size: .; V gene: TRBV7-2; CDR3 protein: CASSFRLDSEQFF; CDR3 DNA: TGTGCCAGCAGCTTTAGATTGGACAGTGAGCAGTTCTTC
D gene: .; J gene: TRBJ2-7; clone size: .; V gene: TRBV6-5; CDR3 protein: CASSYSTGQRIYEQYF; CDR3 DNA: TGTGCCAGCAGTTACTCGACGGGTCAGCGAATCTACGAGCAGTACTTC
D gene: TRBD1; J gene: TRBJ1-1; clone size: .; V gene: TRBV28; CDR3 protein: CASSAPGTGNTEAFF; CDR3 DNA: TGTGCCAGCAGTGCTCCCGGGACAGGGAACACTGAAGCTTTCTTT
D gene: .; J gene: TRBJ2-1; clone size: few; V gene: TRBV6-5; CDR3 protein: CASSYSLDNEQFF; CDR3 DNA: TGTGCCAGCAGTTACTCCCTCGACAATGAGCAGTTCTTC
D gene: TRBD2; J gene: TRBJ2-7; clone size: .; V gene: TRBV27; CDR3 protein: CASSAGEKYEQYF; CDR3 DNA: TGTGCCAGCAGCGCGGGAGAAAAATACGAGCAGTACTTC
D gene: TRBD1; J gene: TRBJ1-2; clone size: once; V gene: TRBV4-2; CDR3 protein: CASTNEGAEGAHGYTF; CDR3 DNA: TGTGCCAGCACGAACGAAGGGGCTGAGGGGGCTCATGGCTACACCTTC
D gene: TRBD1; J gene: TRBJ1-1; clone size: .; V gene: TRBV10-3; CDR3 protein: CAISHQGATEAFF; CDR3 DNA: TGTGCCATCAGTCACCAGGGGGCTACTGAAGCTTTCTTT
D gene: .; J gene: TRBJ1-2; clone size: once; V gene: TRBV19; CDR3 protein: CASSKGTGGGYTF; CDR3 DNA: TGTGCCAGTAGTAAGGGAACAGGCGGCGGCTACACCTTC
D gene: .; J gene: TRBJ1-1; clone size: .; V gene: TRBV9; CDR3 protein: CASSVELGGGTEAFF; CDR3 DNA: TGTGCCAGCAGCGTAGAGTTGGGAGGGGGCACTGAAGCTTTCTTT
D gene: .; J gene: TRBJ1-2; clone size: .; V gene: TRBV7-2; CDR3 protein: CASLTLYGYTF; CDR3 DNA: TGTGCCAGCCTCACTCTTTATGGCTACACCTTC
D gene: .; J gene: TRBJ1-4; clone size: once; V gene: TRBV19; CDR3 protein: CASSTRGVAEKLFF; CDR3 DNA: TGTGCCAGTAGTACCAGGGGCGTAGCGGAAAAACTGTTTTTT
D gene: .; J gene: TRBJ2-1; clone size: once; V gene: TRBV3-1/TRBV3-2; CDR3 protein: CASSQDPTSYNEQFF; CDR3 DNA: TGTGCCAGCAGCCAAGACCCCACTTCCTACAATGAGCAGTTCTTC
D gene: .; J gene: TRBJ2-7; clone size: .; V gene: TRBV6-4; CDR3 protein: CASSDFRGNEQYF; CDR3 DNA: .
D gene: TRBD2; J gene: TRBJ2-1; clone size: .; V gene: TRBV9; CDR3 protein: CASSVGVGLAGSGNEQFF; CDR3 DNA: TGTGCCAGCAGCGTAGGAGTGGGTCTAGCGGGGTCCGGCAATGAGCAGTTCTTC
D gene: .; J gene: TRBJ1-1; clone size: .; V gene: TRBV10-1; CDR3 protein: CASSVGGDTEAFF; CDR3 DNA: TGCGCCAGCAGTGTTGGGGGGGACACTGAAGCTTTCTTT
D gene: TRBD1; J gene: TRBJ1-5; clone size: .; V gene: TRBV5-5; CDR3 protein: CASSLVTGGNNQPQHF; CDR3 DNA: TGTGCCAGCAGCTTGGTGACAGGGGGAAACAATCAGCCCCAGCATTTT
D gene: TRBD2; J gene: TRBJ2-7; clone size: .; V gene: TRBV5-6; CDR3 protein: CASSGLAGVYEQYF; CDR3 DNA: TGTGCCAGCAGCGGACTCGCGGGAGTCTACGAGCAGTACTTC
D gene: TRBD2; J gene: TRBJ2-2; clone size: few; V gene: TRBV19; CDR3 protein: CASSISPGGGTGELFF; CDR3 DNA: TGTGCCAGTAGTATTTCCCCGGGAGGAGGCACCGGGGAGCTGTTTTTT
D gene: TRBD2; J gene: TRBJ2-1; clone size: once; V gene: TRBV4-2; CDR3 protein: CASSQAVGASGGDNEQFF; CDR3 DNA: TGTGCCAGCAGCCAAGCGGTCGGGGCTAGCGGGGGAGACAATGAGCAGTTCTTC
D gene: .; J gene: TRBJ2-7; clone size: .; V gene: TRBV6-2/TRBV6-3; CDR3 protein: CASSRTVSYEQYF; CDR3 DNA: TGTGCCAGCAGCCGAACAGTATCGTACGAGCAGTACTTC
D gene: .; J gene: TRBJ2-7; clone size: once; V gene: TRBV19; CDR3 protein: CASSGTRVSYEQYF; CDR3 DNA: TGTGCCAGTAGTGGTACTAGGGTCTCCTACGAGCAGTACTTC
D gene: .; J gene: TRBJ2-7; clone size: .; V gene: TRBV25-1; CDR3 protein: CASSPTGPSYEQYF; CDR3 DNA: TGTGCCAGCAGCCCCACAGGGCCGTCCTACGAGCAGTACTTC
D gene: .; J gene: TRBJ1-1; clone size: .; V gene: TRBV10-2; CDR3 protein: CASRAGNTEAFF; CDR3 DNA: TGCGCCAGCAGGGCAGGTAACACTGAAGCTTTCTTT
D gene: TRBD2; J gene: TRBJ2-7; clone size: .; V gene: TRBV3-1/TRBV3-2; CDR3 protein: CASGTSGTYEQYF; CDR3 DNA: TGTGCCAGCGGGACTAGCGGAACCTACGAGCAGTACTTC
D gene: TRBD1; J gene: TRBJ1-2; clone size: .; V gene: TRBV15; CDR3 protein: CATSLLDRGYGYTF; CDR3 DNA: TGTGCCACCAGCTTGTTGGACAGGGGCTACGGCTACACCTTC
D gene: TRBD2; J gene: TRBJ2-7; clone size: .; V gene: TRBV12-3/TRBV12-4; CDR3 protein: CASLAGDSYEQYF; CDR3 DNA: TGTGCCAGCCTAGCGGGAGACTCCTACGAGCAGTACTTC
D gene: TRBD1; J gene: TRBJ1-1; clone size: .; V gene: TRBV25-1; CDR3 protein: CASSRDRVPMNTEAFF; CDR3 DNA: TGTGCCAGCAGCCGGGACAGGGTCCCCATGAACACTGAAGCTTTCTTT
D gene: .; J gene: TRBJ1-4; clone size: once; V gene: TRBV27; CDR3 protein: CASSLLGARRYEKLFF; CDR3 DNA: TGTGCCAGCAGTTTACTAGGGGCGCGAAGGTATGAAAAACTGTTTTTT
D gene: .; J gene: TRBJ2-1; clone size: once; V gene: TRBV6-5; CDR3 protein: CASSPPLGLEQFF; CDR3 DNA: TGTGCCAGCAGTCCCCCCCTCGGACTTGAGCAGTTCTTC
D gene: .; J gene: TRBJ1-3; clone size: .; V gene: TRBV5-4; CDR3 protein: CASSLTSTGNTIYF; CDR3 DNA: TGTGCCAGCAGCTTGACTTCAACTGGAAACACCATATATTTT